This TCR beta chain appears in the sequencing data of a study of Ad26.COV2.S vaccination and SARS-CoV-2 variants. About the research overall: Enrolled in COV1001, the donor was in the Ad26.COV2.S trial arm, which received the vaccine. Into the muscle, Ad26.COV2.S was dosed once or twice, 56 days apart.

Worth noting for this clone: Its specificity is unknown.

The germline V gene encodes CDR1 SQVTM and CDR2 ANQGSEA. This CDR3 region has 12 residues. The V and J ends lost 7 bases and 2 bases respectively, with 11 bases between them. The study, taken as a whole, reports: Relative to placebo recipients, vaccine recipients exhibited elevated spike-specific TCR breadth.

Produced via immunoSEQ multiplex PCR; TCRdb's table is partial and in-frame only. Of roughly 510,000 clones detected, 87% appear once; the ten largest clones hold more than 10%. The treatment was: about 20 received Ad26.COV2.S at low or high dose, single or two shots; about 5 received placebo; per-sample allocation not given. Collection of samples fell on day 63 after the first vaccine or placebo injection. This rearrangement joins TRBV29-1 to TRBJ1-2; D not resolved. Sequenced material: peripheral blood, taken in a trial of Ad26.COV2.S vaccine versus placebo. This sequence originates from a person aged 18 to 65 who received the Ad26.COV2.S COVID-19 vaccine or a placebo. The DNA of the CDR3 is TGCAGCGGATCGGACCGAAACTATGGCTACACCTTC. Its translation: CSGSDRNYGYTF.